This T cell receptor beta chain originates from a study of blood T cell repertoires in COVID-19. About the research overall: Collection of acute and convalescent COVID-19 samples took place in the United States, Italy and Spain.

Germline V gives CDR1 WNHNN, CDR2 SYGVQD (reference sequence). The CDR3 length is 11 residues. Trimming took 6 bases from V and 4 from J, leaving 7 bases between them. Seattle patient enrollment occurred during active infection, with longitudinal follow-up thereafter. Authors' data handling: Amplification from reference gene primers served as the basis for estimated nucleated cell counts. TCRdb's copy holds only in-frame clones and misses some; the assay was immunoSEQ multiplex PCR. V and J calls and clone size come straight from that table; D and trimming were deduced from the DNA. The table records about 230,000 clones, roughly 85% of them present only once.

Sequencing was carried out using peripheral blood. The sequence was collected from a man between 50 and 59 years old with COVID-19, enrolled during active disease. The chain links TRBV10-1 to TRBJ2-7; a weak D match, TRBD1 (5 bases). CDR3 residues: CASRGLYEQYF. The CDR3 DNA is TGCGCCAGCAGGGGGCTATACGAGCAGTACTTC.